This TCR beta chain derives from a study of cytomegalovirus exposure and HLA in healthy donors. The table came from immunoSEQ multiplex PCR; TCRdb's copy has only in-frame clones and leaves some out. This table has about 66,000 clones, approximately 96% appearing once. CDR1 and CDR2 from the germline V gene are GTSNPN and SVGIG (reference sequence). V lost 5 bases and J lost 6, with 14 bases in between. CDR3 length: 12 residues. Sequencing was done on a sample of PBMCs. This sequence joins TRBV30 and TRBJ2-7; TRBD1 is a possible D gene (6 bases). This sequence was found in a woman between 18 and 29 years old in good health and CMV-seropositive. For the CDR3, the DNA is TGTGCCTGGGTCAGGGGAACGAGCGAGCAGTACTTC. It specifies CAWVRGTSEQYF. The whole variable domain, filled in from reference TRBV30 and TRBJ2-7, reads SQTIHQWPATLVQPVGSPLSLECTVEGTSNPNLYWYRQAAGRGLQLLFYSVGIGQISSEVPQNLSASRPQDRQFILSSKKLLLSDSGFYLCAWVRGTSEQYFGPGTRLTVT.